The entry that follows covers one T cell receptor beta chain sequence. Its antigen is still unknown. No base quality values were provided; no much bigger clone lies one nucleotide off. This sample stems from a study of cytomegalovirus exposure and HLA in healthy donors (TCRdb year 2017). Context from the whole study: According to a later analysis, one platform produced both the roughly 110 validation repertoires and the 666 repertoires of the first cohort. The study was designed to test whether signatures of past pathogen exposure could be identified by cataloging public T cell receptors. The study combined high-throughput TCR immunosequencing, statistical association of individual TCRs with disease status, and machine learning to predict cytomegalovirus infection status. Besides the first cohort of approximately 710 subjects, a separate validation cohort made up of over 100 different subjects was used. The paper's findings and limits, for the study overall: Cytomegalovirus status was reported to be diagnosed by the classifier with high specificity and sensitivity in both the original and validation cohorts. Most TCR sequences were seen in very few donors, while some public TCRs were found in many individuals. A total of roughly 160 TCR beta chains were listed by the study as associated with cytomegalovirus. A few of the identified cytomegalovirus-associated TCR beta chains were confirmed in vitro to be specific for cytomegalovirus antigens. The authors suggested that the approach could potentially be generalized to other disease states and immunological phenotypes. The validation cohort had no HLA typing available for a later analysis, so co-occurrence within that cohort was assessed over all 110 or so repertoires. Of the cluster scores, around 95% were above 0 in a later analysis, which found that TCRs clustered in the first cohort also tended to co-occur in the 95 to 150 validation repertoires.

Trimming at the junction amounts to 0 bases on V and 6 bases on J, and the germline ends lie 11 bases apart. The CDR3 contains 14 residues, cysteine and phenylalanine counted. CDR3 DNA only is kept here, 42 bases in frame from base 1. Via the germline V gene, CDR1 is MGHRA and CDR2 YSYEKL. Donors formed part of the validation cohort, which comprised over a hundred subjects and was distinct from the first cohort of some 700 subjects. The library came from the immunoSEQ multiplex PCR assay. From the authors' description of their analysis: A statistical classification framework was built for diagnosing cytomegalovirus status from the catalog of TCR beta chain sequences. The table comes from immuneACCESS by way of TCRdb, which keeps in-frame sequences with V and J called. Part of the clones is missing from these tables; in studies checked, under half for an unresolved V gene and the rest for unknown reasons. V and J calls and clone size are as listed in that table; D and trimming were resolved from the DNA. The sample table records around 250,000 clones; around 91% of these occur just once. Under 0.4% of the sample belongs to the ten largest clones.

This TCR derives from a woman under 30 in good health and CMV-seronegative. This chain is built from TRBV4-1 and TRBJ1-2, with the D segment identity uncertain. The sample consisted of PBMCs. The CDR3 corresponds to CASSQDSGYDGYTF. The DNA sequence follows: TGCGCCAGCAGCCAAGACTCAGGATATGATGGCTACACCTTC.